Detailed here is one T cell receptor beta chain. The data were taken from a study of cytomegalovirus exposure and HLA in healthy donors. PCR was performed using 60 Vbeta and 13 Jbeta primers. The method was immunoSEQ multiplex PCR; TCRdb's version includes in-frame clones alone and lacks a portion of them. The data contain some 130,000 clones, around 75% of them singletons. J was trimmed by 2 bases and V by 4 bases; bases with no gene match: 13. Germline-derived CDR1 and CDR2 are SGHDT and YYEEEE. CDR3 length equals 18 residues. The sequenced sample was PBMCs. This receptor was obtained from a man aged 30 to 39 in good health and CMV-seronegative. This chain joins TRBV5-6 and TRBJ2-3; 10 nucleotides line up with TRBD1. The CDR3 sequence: CASSGAPTGGLLTDTQYF. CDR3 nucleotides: TGTGCCAGCAGCGGCGCCCCGACAGGGGGCCTCCTCACAGATACGCAGTATTTT.